The TCR beta chain described here comes from a study of shared clonotypes between healthy human individuals. Only in-frame clones appear in the TCRdb table, and some are missing; sequencing was by immunoSEQ multiplex PCR. The sample contains roughly 1,500,000 clones, 98% of which appear only once. Germline CDR1 reads SGDLS; CDR2 reads YYNGEE. The CDR3 is 15 residues long. The V end lost 1 base, the J end lost 4 bases, and 11 bases lay between the germline ends. The sequenced material came from naive CD4+ T cells sorted from blood. Regarding subset: CD45RA+ positively selected. V gene TRBV9 combines with J gene TRBJ2-2; D unresolved. The TCR originated in a man younger than 45 in good health. The CDR3 nucleotides read TGTGCCAGCAGCGTAAGGAGTCTATCCACCGGGGAGCTGTTTTTT. It translates to CASSVRSLSTGELFF.